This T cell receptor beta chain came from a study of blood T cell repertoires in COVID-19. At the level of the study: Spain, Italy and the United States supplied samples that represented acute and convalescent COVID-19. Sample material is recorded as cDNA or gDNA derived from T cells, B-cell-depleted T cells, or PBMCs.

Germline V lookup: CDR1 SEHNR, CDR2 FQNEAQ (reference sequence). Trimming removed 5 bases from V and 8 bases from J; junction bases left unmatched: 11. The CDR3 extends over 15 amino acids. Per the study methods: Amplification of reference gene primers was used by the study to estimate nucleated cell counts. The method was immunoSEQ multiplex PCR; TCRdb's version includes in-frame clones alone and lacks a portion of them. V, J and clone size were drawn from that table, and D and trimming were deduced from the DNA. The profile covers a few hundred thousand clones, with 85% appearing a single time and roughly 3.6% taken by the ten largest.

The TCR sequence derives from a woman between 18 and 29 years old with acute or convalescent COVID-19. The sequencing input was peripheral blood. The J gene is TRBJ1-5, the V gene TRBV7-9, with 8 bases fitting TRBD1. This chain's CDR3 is CASSLGQATLKPQHF. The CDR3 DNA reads TGTGCCAGCAGCCTGGGACAGGCCACACTTAAGCCCCAGCATTTT. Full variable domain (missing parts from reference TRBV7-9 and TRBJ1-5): DTGVSQNPRHKITKRGQNVTFRCDPISEHNRLYWYRQTLGQGPEFLTYFQNEAQLEKSRLLSDRFSAERPKGSFSTLEIQRTEQGDSAMYLCASSLGQATLKPQHFGDGTRLSIL.